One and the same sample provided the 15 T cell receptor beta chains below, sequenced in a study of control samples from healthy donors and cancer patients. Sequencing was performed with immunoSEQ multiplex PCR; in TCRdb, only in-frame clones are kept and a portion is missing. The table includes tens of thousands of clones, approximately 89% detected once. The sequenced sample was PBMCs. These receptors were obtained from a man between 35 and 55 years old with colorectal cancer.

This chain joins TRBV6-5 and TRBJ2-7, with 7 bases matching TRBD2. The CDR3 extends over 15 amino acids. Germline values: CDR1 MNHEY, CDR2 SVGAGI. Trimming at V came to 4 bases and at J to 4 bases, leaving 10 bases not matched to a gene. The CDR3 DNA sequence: TGTGCCAGCAGTTCTGGAGCGGGATGGGGTTACGAGCAGTACTTC. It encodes CASSSGAGWGYEQYF.

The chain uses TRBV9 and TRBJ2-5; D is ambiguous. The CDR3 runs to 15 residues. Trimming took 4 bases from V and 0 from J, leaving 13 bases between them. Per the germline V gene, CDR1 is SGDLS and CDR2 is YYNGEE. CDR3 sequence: CASSPAWLNQETQYF. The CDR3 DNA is TGTGCCAGCAGCCCTGCGTGGCTAAACCAAGAGACCCAGTACTTC.

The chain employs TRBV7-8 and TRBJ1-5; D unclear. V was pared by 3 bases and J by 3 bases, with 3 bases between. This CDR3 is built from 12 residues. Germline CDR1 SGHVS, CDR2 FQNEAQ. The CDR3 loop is CASSLSNQPQHF. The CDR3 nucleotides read TGTGCCAGCAGCTTGTCCAATCAGCCCCAGCATTTT.

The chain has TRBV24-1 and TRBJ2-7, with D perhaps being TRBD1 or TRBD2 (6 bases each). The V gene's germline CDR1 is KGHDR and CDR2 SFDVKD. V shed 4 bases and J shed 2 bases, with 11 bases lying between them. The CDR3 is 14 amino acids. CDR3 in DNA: TGTGCCACCAGTGAAAGGGGGAGGCCCTACGAGCAGTACTTC. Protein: CATSERGRPYEQYF.

CDR3 sequence (DNA): TGTGCCATCTCCGGGGATGCCCACGAGCAGTACTTC. This encodes CAISGDAHEQYF. The chain links TRBV10-3 to TRBJ2-7, with D possibly TRBD2 on 5 matching bases. CDR3 length: 12 residues. Per the germline V gene, CDR1 is ENHRY and CDR2 is SYGVKD. Trimming cost V 8 bases and J 5 bases, with 13 bases left between them.

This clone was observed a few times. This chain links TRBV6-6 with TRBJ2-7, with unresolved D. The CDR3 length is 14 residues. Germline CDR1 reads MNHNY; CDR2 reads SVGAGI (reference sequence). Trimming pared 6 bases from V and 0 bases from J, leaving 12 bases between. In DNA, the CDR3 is TGTGCCAGCAGAGATAGCCCGTCCTCCTACGAGCAGTACTTC. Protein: CASRDSPSSYEQYF.

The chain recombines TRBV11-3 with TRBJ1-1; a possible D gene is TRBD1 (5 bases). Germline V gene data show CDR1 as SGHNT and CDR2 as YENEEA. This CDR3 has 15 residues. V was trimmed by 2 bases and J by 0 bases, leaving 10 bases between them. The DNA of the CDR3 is TGTGCCAGCAGCTTAATGGGGGAGGTGAACACTGAAGCTTTCTTT. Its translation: CASSLMGEVNTEAFF.

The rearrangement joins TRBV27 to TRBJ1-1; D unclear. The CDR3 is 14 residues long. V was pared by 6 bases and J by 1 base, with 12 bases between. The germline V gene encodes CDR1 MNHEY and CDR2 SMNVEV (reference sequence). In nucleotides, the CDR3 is TGTGCCAGCAGGCGGCCCGACGAGAACACTGAAGCTTTCTTT. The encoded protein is CASRRPDENTEAFF.

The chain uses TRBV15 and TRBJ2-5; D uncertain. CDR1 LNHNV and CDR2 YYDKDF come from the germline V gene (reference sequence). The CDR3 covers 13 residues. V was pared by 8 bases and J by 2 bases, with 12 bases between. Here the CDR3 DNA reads TGTGCCACCCGCTGGGGAAGACAAGAGACCCAGTACTTC. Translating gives CATRWGRQETQYF.

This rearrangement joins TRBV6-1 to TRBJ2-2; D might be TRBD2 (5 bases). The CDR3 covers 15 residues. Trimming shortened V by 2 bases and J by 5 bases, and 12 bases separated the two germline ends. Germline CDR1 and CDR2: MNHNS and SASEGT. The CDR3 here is CASSEIRDHTGELFF. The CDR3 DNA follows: TGTGCCAGCAGTGAAATACGGGATCATACCGGGGAGCTGTTTTTT.

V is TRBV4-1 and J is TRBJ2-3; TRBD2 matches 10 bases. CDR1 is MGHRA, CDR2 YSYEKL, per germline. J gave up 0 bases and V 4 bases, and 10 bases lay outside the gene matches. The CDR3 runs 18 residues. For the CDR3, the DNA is TGCGCCAGCAGCCCTAGGGGAACTAGCGGGATTAGCACAGATACGCAGTATTTT. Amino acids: CASSPRGTSGISTDTQYF.

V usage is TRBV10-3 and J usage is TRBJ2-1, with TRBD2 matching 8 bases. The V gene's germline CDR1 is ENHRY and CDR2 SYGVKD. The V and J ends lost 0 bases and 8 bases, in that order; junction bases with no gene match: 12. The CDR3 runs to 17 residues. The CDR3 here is CAISESAGGRPRDEQFF. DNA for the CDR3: TGTGCCATCAGTGAGTCAGCCGGCGGGAGGCCGCGGGATGAGCAGTTCTTC.

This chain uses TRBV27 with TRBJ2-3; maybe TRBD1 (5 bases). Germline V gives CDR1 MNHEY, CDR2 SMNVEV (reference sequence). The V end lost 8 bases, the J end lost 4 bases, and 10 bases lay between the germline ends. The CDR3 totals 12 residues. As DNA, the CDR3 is TGTGCCAGCGGGCAGGGCGCAGATACGCAGTATTTT. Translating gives CASGQGADTQYF.

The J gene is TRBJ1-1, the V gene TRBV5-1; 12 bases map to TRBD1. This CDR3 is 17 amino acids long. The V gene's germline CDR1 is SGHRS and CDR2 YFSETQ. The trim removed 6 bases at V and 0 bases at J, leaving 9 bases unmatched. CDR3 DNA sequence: TGCGCCAGCACGCTAACGGGACAGGGGGCGTTGAACACTGAAGCTTTCTTT. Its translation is CASTLTGQGALNTEAFF.

This chain's CDR3 is CASSLARGFRTDTQYF. As DNA, the CDR3 is TGTGCCAGCAGCTTAGCCCGGGGATTCCGCACAGATACGCAGTATTTT. The rearrangement uses TRBV11-2 and TRBJ2-3; D might be TRBD2 (5 bases). Between the trimmed V and J ends, which lost 1 base and 1 base, there was a span of 12 bases. The germline V gene encodes CDR1 SGHAT and CDR2 FQNNGV. This CDR3 is built from 16 residues. The variable domain in full, completed from reference TRBV11-2 and TRBJ2-3, reads EAGVAQSPRYKIIEKRQSVAFWCNPISGHATLYWYQQILGQGPKLLIQFQNNGVVDDSQLPKDRFSAERLKGVDSTLKIQPAKLEDSAVYLCASSLARGFRTDTQYFGPGTRLTVL.